These 12 T cell receptor beta chains were all obtained from the same sample, sequenced in a study of T cells after yellow fever vaccination. One entry per CDR3 protein results from TCRdb running MiXCR on the 5' RACE reads. The sample lists about 310,000 distinct CDR3 sequences; about 3.5% were seen once. The sample here was PBMCs, taken on the day of the yellow fever booster vaccination. The receptor set was obtained from a man aged 18 to 35 who received the YFV17D yellow fever vaccine.

The table lists this clonotype with many counts. This chain uses TRBV20-1 with TRBJ2-5; tentative D call: TRBD1 (6 bases). The germline gives CDR1 DFQATT, CDR2 SNEGSKA (reference sequence). The CDR3 spans 12 residues. V was clipped by 6 bases and J by 0 bases, with 8 bases between them. CDR3 in DNA: TGCAGTGCCCGGACAGACCAAGAGACCCAGTACTTC. Its translation: CSARTDQETQYF.

A few counts support this clonotype. The genes are TRBV7-9 and TRBJ2-6; 7 positions agree with TRBD1. CDR3 length: 21 amino acids. V was pared by 2 bases and J by 0 bases, with 16 bases of the junction left unmatched. Germline V gene data show CDR1 as SEHNR and CDR2 as FQNEAQ (reference sequence). The CDR3 region has the DNA TGTGCCAGCAGCTTATTTTTCATTTGGGACAGTTCCTCCTCTGGGGCCAACGTCCTGACTTTC. Translating it yields CASSLFFIWDSSSSGANVLTF.

This clonotype was counted at least ten times. The J gene is TRBJ1-2, the V gene TRBV6-5; tentatively, D is TRBD1 (6 bases). The germline V gene has CDR1 MNHEY and CDR2 SVGAGI. This CDR3 is built from 14 residues. The V end was cut by 2 bases, the J end by 4 bases, with 11 bases between. CDR3 sequence (DNA): TGTGCCAGCAGTTACAACAGGGCGGCCTATGGCTACACCTTC. It translates to CASSYNRAAYGYTF.

This clonotype has at least ten counts. The chain uses TRBV6-1 and TRBJ2-2; D may correspond to TRBD1 or TRBD2 (5 bases each). CDR1 and CDR2 from the germline V gene are MNHNS and SASEGT. Trimming left V 6 bases short and J 4 bases short, with 21 bases between. The CDR3 runs to 17 residues. The CDR3 DNA sequence: TGTGCCAGCAGGCATCCGGGGCCCTATACGGTCACCGGGGAGCTGTTTTTT. This codes for CASRHPGPYTVTGELFF.

Only a few counts were recorded for this clonotype. The chain uses TRBV6-6 and TRBJ1-5, with no clear D. The germline V and J ends were trimmed by 6 bases and 3 bases, with 9 bases remaining between them. CDR3 size: 13 residues. Germline assignment: CDR1 MNHNY and CDR2 SVGAGI (reference sequence). The CDR3 bases are TGTGCCAGCAGCCGTCAACACAATCAGCCCCAGCATTTT. Translating it yields CASSRQHNQPQHF.

This clonotype has more than one count but fewer than ten. V and J are TRBV30 and TRBJ1-5; D might be TRBD1 (6 bases). CDR1 is GTSNPN, CDR2 SVGIG, per germline (reference sequence). Trimming cost V 3 bases and J 7 bases, with 13 bases left between them. The CDR3 has 13 amino acids. CDR3 region: CAWSPGARQPQHF. As DNA, the CDR3 is TGTGCCTGGAGCCCGGGGGCGAGGCAGCCCCAGCATTTT.

This clonotype was found many times. The chain combines TRBV9 with TRBJ2-5; TRBD1 or TRBD2 may be the D gene (5 bases each). There are 15 residues in the CDR3. CDR1 is SGDLS and CDR2 is YYNGEE in the germline V gene. V shed 4 bases and J shed 1 base, with 14 bases lying between them. CDR3 in amino acids: CASSPTGGPQETQYF. CDR3 nucleotide sequence: TGTGCCAGCAGCCCCACTGGGGGACCCCAAGAGACCCAGTACTTC.

This clonotype was observed many times. The V gene is TRBV7-8, the J gene TRBJ2-1; TRBD2 aligns across 8 bases. The junction had 7 bases not matched to a gene; V was cut back by 8 bases and J by 7 bases. Germline V lookup: CDR1 SGHVS, CDR2 FQNEAQ. The CDR3 runs to 13 residues. The CDR3 nucleotides read TGTGCCAGCCGACGGCGGGGGGTAAATGAGCAGTTCTTC. As protein: CASRRRGVNEQFF. The full variable domain, in which reference TRBV7-8 and TRBJ2-1 provide the parts outside the CDR3, is GAGVSQSPRYKVAKRGQDVALRCDPISGHVSLFWYQQALGQGPEFLTYFQNEAQLDKSGLPSDRFFAERPEGSVSTLKIQRTQQEDSAVYLCASRRRGVNEQFFGPGTRLTVL.

A few counts support this clonotype. V and J are TRBV11-2 and TRBJ2-5; D ambiguous. The V and J ends lost 5 bases and 3 bases respectively, with 13 bases between them. This CDR3 is 14 amino acids long. Germline values: CDR1 SGHAT, CDR2 FQNNGV. This CDR3 is CASSPYGIKETQYF. CDR3 in DNA: TGTGCCAGCAGCCCATACGGTATTAAAGAGACCCAGTACTTC.

The chain recombines TRBV25-1 with TRBJ2-7, with 8 bases matching TRBD1. Trimming cost V 5 bases and J 4 bases; bases outside gene matches: 10. The germline CDR1 and CDR2 sequences are MGHDK and SYGVNS. The CDR3 runs 15 residues. The CDR3 spells CASSPQDREDYEQYF. CDR3 DNA: TGTGCCAGCAGTCCCCAGGACAGGGAAGATTACGAGCAGTACTTC.

In its sample, this clonotype was seen a few times. The chain combines TRBV27 with TRBJ1-5; D is unclear. Trimming removed 2 bases at V and 0 bases at J, with 11 bases between. Germline lookup yields CDR1 MNHEY and CDR2 SMNVEV (reference sequence). The CDR3 is made up of 16 amino acids. CDR3 protein: CASSLTPRSSNQPQHF. The DNA for the CDR3 is TGTGCCAGCAGTTTAACCCCCCGGTCTAGCAATCAGCCCCAGCATTTT.

This clonotype was found many times. The CDR3 loop reads CASSQEQVYGYTF. The CDR3 nucleotides read TGTGCCAGCAGCCAAGAACAAGTCTATGGCTACACCTTC. The chain is built from TRBV3-1 and TRBJ1-2; D unclear. V was pared by 0 bases and J by 4 bases, with 6 bases between. This CDR3 spans 13 amino acids. In germline, CDR1 is LGHDT, CDR2 YNNKEL (reference sequence).